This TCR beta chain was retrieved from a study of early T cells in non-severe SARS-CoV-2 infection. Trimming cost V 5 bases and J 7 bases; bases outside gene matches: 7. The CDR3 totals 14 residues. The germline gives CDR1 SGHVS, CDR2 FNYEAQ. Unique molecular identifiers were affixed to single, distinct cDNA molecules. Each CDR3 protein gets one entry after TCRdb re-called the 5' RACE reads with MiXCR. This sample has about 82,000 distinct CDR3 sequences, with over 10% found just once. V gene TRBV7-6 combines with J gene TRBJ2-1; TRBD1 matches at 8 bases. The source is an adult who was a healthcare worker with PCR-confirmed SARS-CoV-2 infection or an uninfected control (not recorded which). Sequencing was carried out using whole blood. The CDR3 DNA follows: TGTGCCAGCAGCCTCCAGGGGGCAGGGAATGAGCAGTTCTTC. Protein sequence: CASSLQGAGNEQFF.